This record looks at one T cell receptor (beta chain) sequence and its context. V was pared by 5 bases and J by 5 bases, with 9 bases of the junction left unmatched. Germline assignment: CDR1 MNHEY and CDR2 SVGAGI. The CDR3 length is 14 residues. These data come from a study of ipilimumab plus nivolumab after autologous stem cell transplantation. Profiled with immunoSEQ multiplex PCR; TCRdb holds only in-frame clones, not every one. This sample has more than 9,500 clones, with 69% found just once. The sequence came from a male donor with diffuse large B-cell lymphoma. Sequencing used PBMCs, obtained in a trial of ipilimumab plus nivolumab as post-transplant consolidation. The rearrangement uses TRBV6-5 and TRBJ2-7; 7 bases are shared with TRBD2. The CDR3 is CASSPSGVWDEQYF. CDR3 DNA sequence: TGTGCCAGCAGTCCCAGCGGGGTCTGGGACGAGCAGTACTTC.